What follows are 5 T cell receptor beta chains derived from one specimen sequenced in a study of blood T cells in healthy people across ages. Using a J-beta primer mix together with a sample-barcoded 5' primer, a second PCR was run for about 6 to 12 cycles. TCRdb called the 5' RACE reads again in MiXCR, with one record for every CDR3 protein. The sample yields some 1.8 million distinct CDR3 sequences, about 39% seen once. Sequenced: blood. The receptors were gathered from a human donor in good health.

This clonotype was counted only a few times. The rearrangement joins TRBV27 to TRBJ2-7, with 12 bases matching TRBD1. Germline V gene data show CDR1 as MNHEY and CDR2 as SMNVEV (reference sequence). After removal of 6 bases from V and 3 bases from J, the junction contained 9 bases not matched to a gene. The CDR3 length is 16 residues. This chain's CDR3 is CASSHQGTGGFYEQYF. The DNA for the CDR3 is TGTGCCAGCAGCCACCAAGGGACAGGGGGCTTCTACGAGCAGTACTTC.

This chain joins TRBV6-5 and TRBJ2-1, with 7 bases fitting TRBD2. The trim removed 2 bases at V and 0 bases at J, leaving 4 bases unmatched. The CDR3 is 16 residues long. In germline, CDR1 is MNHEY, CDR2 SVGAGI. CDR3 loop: CASSYDGGGSYNEQFF. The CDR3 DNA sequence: TGTGCCAGCAGTTACGATGGCGGGGGCTCCTACAATGAGCAGTTCTTC.

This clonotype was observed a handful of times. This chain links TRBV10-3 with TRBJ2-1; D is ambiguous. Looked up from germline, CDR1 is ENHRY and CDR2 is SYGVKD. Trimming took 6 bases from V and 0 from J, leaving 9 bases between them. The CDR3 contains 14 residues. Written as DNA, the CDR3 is TGTGCCATCAGAGACACGTACTCCTACAATGAGCAGTTCTTC. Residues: CAIRDTYSYNEQFF.

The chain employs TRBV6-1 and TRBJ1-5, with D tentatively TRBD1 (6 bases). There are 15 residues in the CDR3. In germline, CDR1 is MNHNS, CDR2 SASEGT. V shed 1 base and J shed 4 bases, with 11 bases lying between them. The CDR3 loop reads CASSEVWGANQPQHF. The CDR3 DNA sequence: TGTGCCAGCAGTGAAGTCTGGGGGGCAAATCAGCCCCAGCATTTT.

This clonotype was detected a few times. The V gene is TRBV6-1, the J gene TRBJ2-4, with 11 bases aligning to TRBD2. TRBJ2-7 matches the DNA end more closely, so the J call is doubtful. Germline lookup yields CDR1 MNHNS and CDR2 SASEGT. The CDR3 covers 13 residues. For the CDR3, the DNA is TGTGCCAGCAAGCCTAGCGGGGGGTACGAGCAGTACTTC. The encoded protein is CASKPSGGYEQYF.